This T cell receptor (beta chain) comes out of a study of early T cells in non-severe SARS-CoV-2 infection. CDR3 length equals 16 residues. V dropped 0 bases and J dropped 5 bases, with 11 bases sitting between them. The germline CDR1 and CDR2 sequences are LGHNA and YNFKEQ. This clonotype was detected only a few times. TCRdb passed the 5' RACE reads through MiXCR, listing each CDR3 protein once. The sample has about 50,000 distinct CDR3 sequences; roughly 10% are singletons. The TCR was taken from an adult who was a healthcare worker with PCR-confirmed SARS-CoV-2 infection or an uninfected control (not recorded which). The chain carries TRBV4-2 and TRBJ1-6, with a possible D match to TRBD1 (5 bases). Source: whole blood, taken at baseline. This CDR3 is CASSQDRGADNSPLHF. CDR3 coding DNA: TGTGCCAGCAGCCAAGATAGGGGCGCCGATAATTCACCCCTCCACTTT.